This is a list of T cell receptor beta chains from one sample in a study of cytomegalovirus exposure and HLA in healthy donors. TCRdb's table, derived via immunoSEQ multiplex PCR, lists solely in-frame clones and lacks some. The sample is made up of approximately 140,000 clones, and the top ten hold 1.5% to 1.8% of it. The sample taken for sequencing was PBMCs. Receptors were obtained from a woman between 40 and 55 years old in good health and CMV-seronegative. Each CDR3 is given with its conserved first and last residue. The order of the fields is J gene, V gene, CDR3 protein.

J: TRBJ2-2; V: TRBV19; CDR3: CASKILGQGNTGELFF
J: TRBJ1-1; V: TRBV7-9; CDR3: CASNLGLRTEAFF
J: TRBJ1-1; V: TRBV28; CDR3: CASSSRRTGRVNTEAFF
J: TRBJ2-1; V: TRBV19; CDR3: CATRHSGGGNEQFF
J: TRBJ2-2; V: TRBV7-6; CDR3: CASSSGQANTGELFF
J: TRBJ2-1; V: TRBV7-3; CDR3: CASSFRTRDNEQFF
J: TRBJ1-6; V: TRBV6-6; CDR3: CASSYEGQLNSPLHF
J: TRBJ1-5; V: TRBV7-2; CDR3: CASSSGDTQTQPQHF
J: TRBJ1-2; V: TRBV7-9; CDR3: CASSLDENRGRISRGYTF
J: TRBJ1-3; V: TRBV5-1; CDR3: CASSTAGGAWDTIYF
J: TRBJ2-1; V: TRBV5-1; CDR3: CASSLTTTGSPHYNEQFF
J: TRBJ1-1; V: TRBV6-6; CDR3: CASSYSGHRGTEAFF
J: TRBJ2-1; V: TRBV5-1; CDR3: CASSYTSGGRDEQFF
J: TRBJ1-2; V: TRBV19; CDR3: CASSISQVYGYTF
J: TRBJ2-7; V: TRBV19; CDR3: CASSMPGLSYEQYF
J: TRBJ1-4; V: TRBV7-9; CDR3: CASSLAGGPNEKLFF
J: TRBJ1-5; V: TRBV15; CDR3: CATSRDRGLGQPQHF
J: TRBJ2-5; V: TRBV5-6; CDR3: CASSLRTSGGPRGETQYF
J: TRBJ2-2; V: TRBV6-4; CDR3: CASRGGTANTGELFF
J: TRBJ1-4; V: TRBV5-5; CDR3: CASSLLAGTNEKLFF
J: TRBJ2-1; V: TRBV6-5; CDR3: CASSYRGQSSYNEQFF
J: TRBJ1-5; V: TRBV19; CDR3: CASSIALGQGRNQPQHF
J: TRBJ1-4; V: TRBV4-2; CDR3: CASSQLQGAATNEKLFF
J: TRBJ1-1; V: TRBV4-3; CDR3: CASSQNAHGMNTEAFF
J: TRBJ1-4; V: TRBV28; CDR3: CASSESGTTSTNEKLFF
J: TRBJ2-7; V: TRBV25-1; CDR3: CASRRTGSYEQYF
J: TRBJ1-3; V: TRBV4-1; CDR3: CASSQEGAGGPGNTIYF
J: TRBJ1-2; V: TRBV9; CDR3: CASSVAFGAGANYGYTF
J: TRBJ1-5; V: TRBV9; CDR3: CASSGWGGGQPQHF
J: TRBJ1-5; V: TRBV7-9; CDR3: CASSLDGKGNQPQHF
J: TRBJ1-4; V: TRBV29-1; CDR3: CSVRQGGNEKLFF
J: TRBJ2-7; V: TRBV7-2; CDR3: CASSFQSGTSSSYEQYF
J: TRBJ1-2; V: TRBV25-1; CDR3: CASSERGAGYGYTF
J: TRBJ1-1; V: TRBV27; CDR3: CASIEGAACFF
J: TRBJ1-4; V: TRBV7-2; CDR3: CASSFSRGEKLFF
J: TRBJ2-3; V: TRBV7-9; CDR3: CASSFRDTQYF
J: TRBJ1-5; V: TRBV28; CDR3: CASSLGGLSQPQHF
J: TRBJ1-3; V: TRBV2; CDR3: CASSEPGGSSGNTIYF
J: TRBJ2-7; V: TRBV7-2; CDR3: CASSMTSGASYEQYF
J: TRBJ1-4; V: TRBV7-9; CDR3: CAITDRGGSNEKLFF
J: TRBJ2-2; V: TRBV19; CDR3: CASSIGTGVLTGELFF
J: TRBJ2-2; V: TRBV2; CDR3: CASIFYEGELFF
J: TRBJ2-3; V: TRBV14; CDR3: CASSRGRGGLDTQYF
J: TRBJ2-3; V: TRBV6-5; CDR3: CASSSSTDTQYF
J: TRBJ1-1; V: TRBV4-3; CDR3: CASSQDLGTGGDTEAFF
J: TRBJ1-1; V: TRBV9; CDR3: CASSGGGNTEAFF
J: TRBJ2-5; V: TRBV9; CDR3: CASSVAASGPPAETQYF
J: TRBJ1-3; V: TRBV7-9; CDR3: CASSLGGDNMNTIYF
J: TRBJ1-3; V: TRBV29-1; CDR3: CSVAKGQSSGNTIYF
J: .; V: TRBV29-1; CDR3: CSVEFRGGTYEQYF
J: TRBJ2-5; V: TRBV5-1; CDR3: CASSLGPEETQYF
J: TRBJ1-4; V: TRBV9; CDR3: CASSAYGDRGEKLFF
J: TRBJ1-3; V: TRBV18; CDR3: CASSLTPTGFGNTIYF
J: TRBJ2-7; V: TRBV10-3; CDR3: CAIRTGKAYEQYF
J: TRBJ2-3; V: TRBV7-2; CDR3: CASSLGTGLTTDTQYF